This T cell receptor (beta chain) was observed in a study of cytomegalovirus exposure and HLA in healthy donors. The PCR employed 60 Vbeta primers together with 13 Jbeta primers. Profiling relied on immunoSEQ multiplex PCR, and the TCRdb table lists in-frame clones only, not all of them. Among fewer than 200,000 clones listed, 75% to 85% were seen once. CDR3 length: 13 residues. The V gene's germline CDR1 is LNHDA and CDR2 SQIVND (reference sequence). V lost 5 bases and J 1 base, leaving 8 bases between the germline ends. This TCR was sampled from a man aged 25 to 40 in good health and CMV-seronegative. Sequencing used PBMCs. The rearrangement links TRBV19 to TRBJ1-1, with D perhaps TRBD1 (6 bases). The chain's CDR3 is CASSPRGNTEAFF. Here the CDR3 DNA reads TGTGCCAGTAGTCCCAGGGGGAACACTGAAGCTTTCTTT.